This entry describes one TCR delta chain. Only one base separates this from a far larger clonotype, so it likely reflects a read error. The data are from a study of gamma-delta chains in newborns, infants, children. Study overall: Microbial exposure reportedly drives polyclonal innate γδ T cell expansion after birth.

The CDR3 has 20 amino acids. The V gene's germline CDR1 is GEAIGNYY and CDR2 EKD. TCRdb redid the clone calls on the reads with CATT. The repertoire consists of some 5,000 delta-chain clones, with about 0.43% occurring once and the leading ten covering around 13%. V and J are TRDV2 and TRDJ3; 13 bases are a match to TRDD3. This receptor was taken from a child who was a newborn, infant or young child, either healthy, febrile or measles-vaccinated (not recorded which). The sequenced material came from blood. CDR3 residues: CACDKVLGDTRSWGTRQMFF. The CDR3 nucleotides are TGTGCCTGTGACAAAGTACTGGGGGATACGCGGTCCTGGGGCACCCGACAGATGTTTTTC.